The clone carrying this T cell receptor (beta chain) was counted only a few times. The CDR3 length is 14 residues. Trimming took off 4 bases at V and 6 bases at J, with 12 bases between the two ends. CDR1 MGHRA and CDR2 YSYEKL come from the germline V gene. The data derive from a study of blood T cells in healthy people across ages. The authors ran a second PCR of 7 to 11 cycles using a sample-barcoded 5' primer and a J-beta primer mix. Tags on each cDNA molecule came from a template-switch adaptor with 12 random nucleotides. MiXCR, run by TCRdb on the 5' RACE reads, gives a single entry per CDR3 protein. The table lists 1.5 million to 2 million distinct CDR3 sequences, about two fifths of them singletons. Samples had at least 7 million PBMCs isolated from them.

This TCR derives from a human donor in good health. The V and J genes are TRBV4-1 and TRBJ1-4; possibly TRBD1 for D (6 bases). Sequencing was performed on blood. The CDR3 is CASSPREGDEKLFF. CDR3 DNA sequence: TGCGCCAGCAGCCCACGGGAGGGGGATGAAAAACTGTTTTTT.